One T cell receptor (beta chain) is described in this entry. Its cognate antigen is unknown. Exclusion of a patient followed from autoimmune disease history or systemic immunosuppression. The sample belongs to a study of OX40 agonist ivuxolimab in advanced cancers. At the level of the study: People in dose escalation had one of these cancers: hepatocellular carcinoma, melanoma, renal cell or head and neck cancer.

The CDR3 has 11 residues. Per germline, CDR1 DFQATT and CDR2 SNEGSKA (reference sequence). The V and J ends lost 6 bases and 0 bases respectively, with 5 bases between them. Libraries were prepared by immunoSEQ multiplex PCR; TCRdb keeps only in-frame clonotypes and omits some of them. The sample carries about 73,000 clones, 75% to 90% recorded once. General observations from the study: Circulating CD4+ and CD8+ T cells showed clonal expansion by week 6 at 0.1 to 3.0 mg/kg.

V and J are TRBV20-1 and TRBJ1-1; D unclear. The sample in question was CD4+ or CD8+ T cells sorted from blood, obtained in a trial of the OX40 agonist ivuxolimab. The sequence was collected from an adult with an advanced solid tumor such as melanoma, head and neck, liver or kidney cancer. CDR3 nucleotides: TGCAGTGCCATGATGAACACTGAAGCTTTCTTT. Encoded protein: CSAMMNTEAFF.